This T cell receptor beta chain was observed in a study of molecular identifiers for immune sequencing clone quantification. This clonotype was counted only a few times. The germline V and J ends were trimmed by 0 bases and 6 bases, with 19 bases remaining between them. Germline V lookup: CDR1 DFQATT, CDR2 SNEGSKA (reference sequence). The CDR3 totals 16 residues. TCRdb redid the calling of the PCR reads with MiXCR, one entry per CDR3 protein. The sample yields about 510,000 distinct CDR3 sequences, roughly 24% seen once. The source is a human donor in good health. Some libraries in this study had Jurkat cell RNA spiked in. Sequenced material: naive CD8+ T cells from blood, with Jurkat cell RNA spiked in. Described subset: FACS-sorted CD8+CD4-CCR7+CD45RA+ naive T cells. The chain is built from TRBV20-1 and TRBJ2-3; D remains unclear. CDR3 amino acids: CSARDLASTRMDTQYF. The DNA of the CDR3 is TGCAGTGCTAGAGATTTGGCATCGACGAGAATGGATACGCAGTATTTT.